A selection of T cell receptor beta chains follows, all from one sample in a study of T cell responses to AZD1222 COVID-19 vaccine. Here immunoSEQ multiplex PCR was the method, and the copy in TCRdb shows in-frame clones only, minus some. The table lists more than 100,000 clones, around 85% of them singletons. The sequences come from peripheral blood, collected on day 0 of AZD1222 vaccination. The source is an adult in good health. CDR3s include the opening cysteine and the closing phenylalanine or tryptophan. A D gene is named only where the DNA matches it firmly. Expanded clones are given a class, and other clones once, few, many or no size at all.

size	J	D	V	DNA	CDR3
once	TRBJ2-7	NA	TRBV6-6	TGTGCCAGCAGTTACTCAGGCGGCTCCTACGAGCAGTACTTC	CASSYSGGSYEQYF
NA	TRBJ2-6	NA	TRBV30	TGTGCCTGGGGGGACGGAAAGCGCTCTGGGGCCAACGTCCTGACTTTC	CAWGDGKRSGANVLTF
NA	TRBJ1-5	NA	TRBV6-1	TGTGCCAGCAGTGAGGTTCAGCCCCAGCATTTT	CASSEVQPQHF
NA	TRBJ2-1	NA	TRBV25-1	TGTGCCAGCAGTGAAGGGGCATACAATGAGCAGTTCTTC	CASSEGAYNEQFF
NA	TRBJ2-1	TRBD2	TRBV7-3	TGTGCCAGCAGCTCGACTAGCGGGAGCCCCACCATATACAATGAGCAGTTCTTC	CASSSTSGSPTIYNEQFF
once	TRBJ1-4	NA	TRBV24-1	TGTGCCACCAGTGATTCGACAGGTCTTGGGGAAAAACTGTTTTTT	CATSDSTGLGEKLFF
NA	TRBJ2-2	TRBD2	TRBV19	TGTGCCAGTAGTACCACTTTACTAGCGGCGAACACCGGGGAGCTGTTTTTT	CASSTTLLAANTGELFF
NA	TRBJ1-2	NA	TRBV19	TGTGCCAGTCTAGACGGAGAGAGAAGCTATGGCTACACCTTC	CASLDGERSYGYTF
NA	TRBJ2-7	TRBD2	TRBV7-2	TGTGCCAGCAGCTTAGGCTTTTATAGGGGGGGACTAGCGGCCTCTGAGCAGTACTTC	CASSLGFYRGGLAASEQYF
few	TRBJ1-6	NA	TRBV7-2	TGTGCCAGCAGCTTAGGAATCAGTGCGAGCTCCTATAATTCACCCCTCCACTTT	CASSLGISASSYNSPLHF
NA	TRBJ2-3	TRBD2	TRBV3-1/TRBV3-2	TGTGCCAGCAGCCAAGATCGGGGGGGGCCCACAGATACGCAGTATTTT	CASSQDRGGPTDTQYF
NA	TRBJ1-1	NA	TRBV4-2	TGTGCCAGCAGCCAAGATTCGGTCGCTTTCTTT	CASSQDSVAFF
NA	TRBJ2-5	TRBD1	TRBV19	TGTGCCAGTAGTCCGAACCGGGACAGGGTGGTAGAGACCCAGTACTTC	CASSPNRDRVVETQYF
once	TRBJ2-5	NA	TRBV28	TGTGCCAGCACTCAGGGGGGGCAAGAGACCCAGTACTTC	CASTQGGQETQYF
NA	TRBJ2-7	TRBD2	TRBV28	TGTGCCAGCGAAAGAGCGGGAGGAACCTCCTACGAGCAGTACTTC	CASERAGGTSYEQYF
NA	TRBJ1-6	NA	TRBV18	TGTGCCAGCTCACGGGATCGTCAGGGTAGAGGCAATAATTCACCCCTCCACTTT	CASSRDRQGRGNNSPLHF
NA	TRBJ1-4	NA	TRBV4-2	TGTGCCAGCAGCCAAGTTTCACTCGCAACTAATGAAAAACTGTTTTTT	CASSQVSLATNEKLFF
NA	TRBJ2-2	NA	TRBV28	TGTGCCAGCAGCCCCACCCGACAGCCCCCCGGGGAGCTGTTTTTT	CASSPTRQPPGELFF
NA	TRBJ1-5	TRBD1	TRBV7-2	TGTGCCAGCAGCTTAGCGCGGACAGGGGGTCAGCCCCAGCATTTT	CASSLARTGGQPQHF
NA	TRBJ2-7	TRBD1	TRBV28	TGTGCCAGCAGTTTATATGGGGCGGACAGGGGACGGGGGCAGTACTTC	CASSLYGADRGRGQYF